A selection of T cell receptor beta chains follows, all from one sample in a study of regulatory T cells in long-lasting Graves disease. MiXCR, applied by TCRdb to the multiplex PCR reads, yields one record per CDR3 protein. The sample lists around 330,000 distinct CDR3 sequences, about 18% occurring once. This sample comprised peripheral blood mononuclear cells (PBMCs), obtained at new diagnosis, from a patient treated with antithyroid drugs. These receptors were collected from a female donor with Graves disease. Each CDR3 is given with its conserved first and last residue.

j_call v_call cdr3_aa
TRBJ2-7 TRBV30 CAWSDQGRYEQYF
TRBJ2-4 TRBV11-2 CASSPQGILYF
TRBJ2-5 TRBV7-6 CASSLPGRWSGGTQYF
TRBJ2-7 TRBV11-2 CASSLASRAAYEQYF
TRBJ1-4 TRBV5-5 CASSSTGGRDEKLFF
TRBJ1-4 TRBV11-3 CASSPPGSHEKLFF
TRBJ2-3 TRBV27 CASGLYSAADTQYF
TRBJ2-1 TRBV20-1 CAELGSSYNEQFF
TRBJ1-5 TRBV5-1 CASREDRVGGQPQHF
TRBJ1-3 TRBV13 CASSTWTASGNTIYF